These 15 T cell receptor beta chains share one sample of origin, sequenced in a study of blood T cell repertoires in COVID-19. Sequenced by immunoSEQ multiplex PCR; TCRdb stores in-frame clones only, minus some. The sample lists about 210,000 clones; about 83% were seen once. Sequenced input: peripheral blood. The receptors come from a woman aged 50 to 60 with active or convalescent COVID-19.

Here the CDR3 reads CASSPTGYNSPLHF. The CDR3 DNA reads TGTGCCAGCAGTCCGACAGGGTATAATTCACCCCTCCACTTT. The rearrangement uses TRBV28 and TRBJ1-6, with 7 bases lining up with TRBD1. Germline loops: CDR1 MDHEN, CDR2 SYDVKM. With V trimmed by 5 bases and J by 4 bases, 2 bases remained unmatched. CDR3 length: 14 amino acids.

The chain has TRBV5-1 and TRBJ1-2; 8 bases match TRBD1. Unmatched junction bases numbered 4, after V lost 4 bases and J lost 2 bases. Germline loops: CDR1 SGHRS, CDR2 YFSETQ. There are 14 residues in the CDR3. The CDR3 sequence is CASSVRTGNYGYTF. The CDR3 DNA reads TGCGCCAGCAGCGTAAGGACAGGGAACTATGGCTACACCTTC. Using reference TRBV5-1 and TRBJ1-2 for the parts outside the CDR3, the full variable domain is KAGVTQTPRYLIKTRGQQVTLSCSPISGHRSVSWYQQTPGQGLQFLFEYFSETQRNKGNFPGRFSGRQFSNSRSEMNVSTLELGDSALYLCASSVRTGNYGYTFGSGTRLTVV.

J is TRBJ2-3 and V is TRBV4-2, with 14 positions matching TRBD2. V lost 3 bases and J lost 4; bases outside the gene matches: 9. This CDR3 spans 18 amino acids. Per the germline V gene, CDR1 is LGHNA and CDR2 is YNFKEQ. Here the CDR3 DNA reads TGTGCCAGCAGCCACGCTGGGACTAGCGGGAGTGGCGCAGATACGCAGTATTTT. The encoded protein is CASSHAGTSGSGADTQYF.

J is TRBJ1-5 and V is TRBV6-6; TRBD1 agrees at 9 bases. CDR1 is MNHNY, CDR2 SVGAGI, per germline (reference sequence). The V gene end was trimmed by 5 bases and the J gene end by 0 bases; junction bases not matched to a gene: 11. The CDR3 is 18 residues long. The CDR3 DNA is TGTGCCAGCAGTCTTTTCTCCGGGACAGGGTATAGCAATCAGCCCCAGCATTTT. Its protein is CASSLFSGTGYSNQPQHF.

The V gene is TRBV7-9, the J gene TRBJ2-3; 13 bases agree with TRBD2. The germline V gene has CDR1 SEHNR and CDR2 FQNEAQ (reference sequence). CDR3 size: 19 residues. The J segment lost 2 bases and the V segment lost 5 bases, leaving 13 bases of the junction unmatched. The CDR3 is CASSRIPGTSGTYTDTQYF. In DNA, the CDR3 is TGTGCCAGCAGCCGGATCCCCGGGACTAGCGGGACTTACACAGATACGCAGTATTTT.

The CDR3: CASSFEHNQPQHF. CDR3 coding DNA: TGTGCCAGCAGCTTTGAACACAATCAGCCCCAGCATTTT. This chain connects TRBV5-5 to TRBJ1-5; no definite D call. CDR3 length: 13 amino acids. V lost 2 bases and J 3 bases, leaving 6 bases between the germline ends. The V gene's germline CDR1 is SGHKS and CDR2 YYEKEE (reference sequence).

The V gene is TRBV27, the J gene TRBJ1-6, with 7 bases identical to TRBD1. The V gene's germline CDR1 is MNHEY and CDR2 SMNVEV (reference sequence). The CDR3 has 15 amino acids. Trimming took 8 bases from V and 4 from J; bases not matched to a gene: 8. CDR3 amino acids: CASRPGQVYNSPLHF. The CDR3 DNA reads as TGTGCCAGCCGCCCTGGACAGGTGTATAATTCACCCCTCCACTTT.

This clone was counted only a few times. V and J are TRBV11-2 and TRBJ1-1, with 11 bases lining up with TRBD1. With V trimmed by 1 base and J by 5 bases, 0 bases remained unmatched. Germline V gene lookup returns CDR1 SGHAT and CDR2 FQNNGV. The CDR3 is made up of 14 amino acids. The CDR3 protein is CASSLGDRGTEAFF. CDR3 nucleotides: TGTGCCAGCAGCTTAGGGGACAGGGGGACTGAAGCTTTCTTT.

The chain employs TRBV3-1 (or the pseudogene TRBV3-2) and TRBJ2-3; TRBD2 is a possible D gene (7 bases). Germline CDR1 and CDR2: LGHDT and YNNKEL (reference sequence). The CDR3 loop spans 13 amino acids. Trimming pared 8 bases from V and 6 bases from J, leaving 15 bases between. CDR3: CASDTGGRDTQYF. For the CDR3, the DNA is TGTGCCAGCGATACGGGGGGCCGGGATACGCAGTATTTT.

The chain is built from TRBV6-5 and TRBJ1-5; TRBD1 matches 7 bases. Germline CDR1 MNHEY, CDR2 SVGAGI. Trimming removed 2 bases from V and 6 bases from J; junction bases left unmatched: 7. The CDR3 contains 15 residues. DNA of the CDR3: TGTGCCAGCAGTTACGCAGGGACAGCAGGTCAGCCCCAGCATTTT. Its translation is CASSYAGTAGQPQHF.

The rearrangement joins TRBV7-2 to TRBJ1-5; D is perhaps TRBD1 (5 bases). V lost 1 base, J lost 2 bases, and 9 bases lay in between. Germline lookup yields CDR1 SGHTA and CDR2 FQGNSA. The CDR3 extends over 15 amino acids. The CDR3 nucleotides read TGTGCCAGCAGCTTAGGCAGGGAAGGCAATCAGCCCCAGCATTTT. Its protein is CASSLGREGNQPQHF.

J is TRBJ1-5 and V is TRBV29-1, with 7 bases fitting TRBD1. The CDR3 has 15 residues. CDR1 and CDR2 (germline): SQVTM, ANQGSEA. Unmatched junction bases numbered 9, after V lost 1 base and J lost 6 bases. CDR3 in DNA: TGCAGCGTTGAAGGGGAAGGGGGCTACGGTCAGCCCCAGCATTTT. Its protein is CSVEGEGGYGQPQHF.

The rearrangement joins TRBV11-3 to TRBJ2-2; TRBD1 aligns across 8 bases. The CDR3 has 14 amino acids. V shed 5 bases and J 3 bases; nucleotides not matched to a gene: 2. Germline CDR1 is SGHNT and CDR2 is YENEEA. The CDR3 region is CASSPDRDTGELFF. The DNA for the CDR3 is TGTGCCAGCAGCCCGGACAGGGACACCGGGGAGCTGTTTTTT.

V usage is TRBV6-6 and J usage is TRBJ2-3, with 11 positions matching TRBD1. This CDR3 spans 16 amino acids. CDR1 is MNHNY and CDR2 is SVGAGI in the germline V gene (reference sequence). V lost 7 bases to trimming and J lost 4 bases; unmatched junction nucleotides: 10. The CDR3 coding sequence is TGTGCCAGCACCCCCGCGGGGGGACAGGGGGCAGATACGCAGTATTTT. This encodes CASTPAGGQGADTQYF.

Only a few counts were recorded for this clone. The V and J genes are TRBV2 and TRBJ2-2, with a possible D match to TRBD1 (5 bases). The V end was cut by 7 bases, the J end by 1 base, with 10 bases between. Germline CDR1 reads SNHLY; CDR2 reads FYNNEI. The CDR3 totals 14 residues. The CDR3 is CASTKTVNTGELFF. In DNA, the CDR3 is TGTGCCAGCACTAAGACAGTGAACACCGGGGAGCTGTTTTTT. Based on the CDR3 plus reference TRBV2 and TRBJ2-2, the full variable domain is EPEVTQTPSHQVTQMGQEVILRCVPISNHLYFYWYRQILGQKVEFLVSFYNNEISEKSEIFDDQFSVERPDGSNFTLKIRSTKLEDSAMYFCASTKTVNTGELFFGEGSRLTVL.